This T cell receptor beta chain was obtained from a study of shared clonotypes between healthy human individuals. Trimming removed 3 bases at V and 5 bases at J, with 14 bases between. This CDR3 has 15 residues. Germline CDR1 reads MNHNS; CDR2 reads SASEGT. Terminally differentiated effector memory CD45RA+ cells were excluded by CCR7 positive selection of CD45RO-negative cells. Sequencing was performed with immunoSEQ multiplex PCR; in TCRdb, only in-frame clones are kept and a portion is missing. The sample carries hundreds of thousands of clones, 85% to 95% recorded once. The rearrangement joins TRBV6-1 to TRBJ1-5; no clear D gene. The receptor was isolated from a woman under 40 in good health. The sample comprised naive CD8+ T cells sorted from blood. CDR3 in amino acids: CASSEGTIGDQPQHF. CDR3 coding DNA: TGTGCCAGCAGTGAGGGAACAATAGGAGATCAGCCCCAGCATTTT.